This TCR beta chain originates from a study of control samples from healthy donors and cancer patients. Repertoires were generated with immunoSEQ multiplex PCR, while TCRdb's copy carries only in-frame clones and drops some. The sample holds 90,000 or so clones, about 88% seen once. The sequenced sample was blood. The receptor was isolated from a woman in her forties or fifties in good health.

The CDR3 loop is CASSVREPGTYEQYF. The CDR3 coding sequence is TGTGCCAGCAGCGTCAGGGAACCCGGGACCTACGAGCAGTACTTC. The chain recombines TRBV6-5 with TRBJ2-7; D may be TRBD1 or TRBD2 (5 bases each). The CDR3 is 15 residues long. Germline-derived CDR1 and CDR2 are MNHEY and SVGAGI. Trimming pared 6 bases from V and 2 bases from J, leaving 17 bases between.